This T cell receptor beta chain is from a study of blood T cell repertoires in COVID-19. About the research overall: Acute and convalescent COVID-19 samples came from the United States, Italy and Spain. The analysed material was cDNA or gDNA that came from T cells, B-cell-depleted T cells, or PBMCs.

Original processing notes: Amplified reference gene primers provided the basis for estimating nucleated cell counts. The method was immunoSEQ multiplex PCR; TCRdb's version includes in-frame clones alone and lacks a portion of them. For V, J and clone size, that table is used; D and trimming come from the DNA. The table records roughly 300,000 clones, over 80% of them present only once. Germline assignment: CDR1 SGHAT and CDR2 FQDESV (reference sequence). CDR3 length: 15 amino acids. V dropped 6 bases and J dropped 4; count of bases not matched to a gene: 6. The rearrangement links TRBV11-1 to TRBJ2-1; 10 bases agree with TRBD2. The sequence was obtained from a woman in her thirties or forties who had recovered from COVID-19. Sequencing was done on a sample of peripheral blood. Here the CDR3 reads CASRTSGGVYNEQFF. The CDR3 DNA is TGTGCCAGCAGGACAAGCGGGGGGGTGTACAATGAGCAGTTCTTC.